Listed below are T cell receptor beta chains from one sample, sequenced in a study of CD4 T cells in relation to SARS-CoV-2 and coronaviruses. This table comes from immunoSEQ multiplex PCR, and its TCRdb copy is limited to in-frame clones, with some not included. Of under 70,000 clones in the sample, about nine tenths were seen once. The sequenced sample was memory CD4+ T cells from PBMCs. These receptors were obtained from a human donor in good health. Each CDR3 is given with its conserved first and last residue. The D gene is left open where the match is weak. Clone sizes are given selectively: once, few, many, or a class where the clone is expanded.

clone size | J gene | V gene | D gene | CDR3 DNA | CDR3 protein
few | TRBJ1-1 | TRBV18 | - | TGTGCCAGCTCATTTTGGAATGAAGCTTTCTTT | CASSFWNEAFF
- | TRBJ2-7 | TRBV13 | - | TGTGCCAGCAGCCTCGACGGGATTAGGAACGAGCAGTACTTC | CASSLDGIRNEQYF
- | TRBJ1-1 | TRBV14 | - | TGTGCCAGCAGCCAAGGCAGGCAGAACACTGAAGCTTTCTTT | CASSQGRQNTEAFF
- | TRBJ2-3 | TRBV3-1/TRBV3-2 | - | TGTGCCAGCAGCCAAGAAAAAGGCCCCAAAAATACGCAGTATTTT | CASSQEKGPKNTQYF
- | TRBJ1-2 | TRBV7-2 | - | TGTGCCAGCAGCTTGGGGACGGGCGGGAACTATGGCTACACCTTC | CASSLGTGGNYGYTF
- | TRBJ1-2 | TRBV9 | TRBD1 | TGTGCCAGCAGCCCTCGACAGGGGACCCCCCATGGCTACACCTTC | CASSPRQGTPHGYTF
- | TRBJ1-1 | TRBV28 | - | TGTGCCAGCAGTTTAGGGACCAGGGTTTTAGGCACTGAAGCTTTCTTT | CASSLGTRVLGTEAFF
- | TRBJ1-1 | TRBV7-9 | - | TGTGCCAGCAGCTTCGAGGGAGGGAACACTGAAGCTTTCTTT | CASSFEGGNTEAFF
- | TRBJ2-1 | TRBV4-1 | TRBD2 | TGCGCCAGCAGCCCCGTAGGGCTAGCGGGGTACAATGAGCAGTTCTTC | CASSPVGLAGYNEQFF
- | TRBJ2-1 | TRBV4-1 | TRBD2 | TGCGCCAGCAGCCAAGATAGCGGGAGCTCCTATGAGCAGTTCTTC | CASSQDSGSSYEQFF
once | TRBJ2-7 | TRBV18 | TRBD2 | TGTGCCAGCTCACCACCCGGACTAGCGGAGCCCTACGAGCAGTACTTC | CASSPPGLAEPYEQYF